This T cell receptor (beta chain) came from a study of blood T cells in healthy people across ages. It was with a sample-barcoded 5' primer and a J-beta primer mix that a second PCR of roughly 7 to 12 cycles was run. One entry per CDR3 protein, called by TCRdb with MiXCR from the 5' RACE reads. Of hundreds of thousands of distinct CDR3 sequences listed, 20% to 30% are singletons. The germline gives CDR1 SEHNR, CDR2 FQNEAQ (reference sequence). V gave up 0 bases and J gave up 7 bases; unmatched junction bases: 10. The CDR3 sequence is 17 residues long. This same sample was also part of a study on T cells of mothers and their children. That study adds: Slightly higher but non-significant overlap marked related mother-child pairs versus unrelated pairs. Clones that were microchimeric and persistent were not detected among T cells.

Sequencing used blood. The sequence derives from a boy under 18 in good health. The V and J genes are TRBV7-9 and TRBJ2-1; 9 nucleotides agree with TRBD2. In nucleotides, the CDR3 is TGTGCCAGCAGCTTAGCGTCCGGCGGGGGGGCCTGGAATGAGCAGTTCTTC. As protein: CASSLASGGGAWNEQFF.